The entry that follows covers one T cell receptor beta chain sequence. These data originate in a study of blood T cell repertoires in COVID-19. Authors' analysis steps: Scientists estimated how many nucleated cells there were by amplifying reference gene primers. Only in-frame clones appear in the TCRdb table, and some are missing; sequencing was by immunoSEQ multiplex PCR. From that table come the V and J calls and clone size; the DNA was used to work out D and trimming. The data show about 430,000 clones, roughly 90% seen once. The CDR3 length is 15 residues. The germline gives CDR1 KGHDR, CDR2 SFDVKD. The junction had 9 bases not matched to a gene; V was cut back by 7 bases and J by 4 bases.

V usage is TRBV24-1 and J usage is TRBJ2-3, with 8 bases matching TRBD2. Sequences were obtained from PBMCs or T cells enriched from blood (not recorded which). This sequence was found in a woman in her twenties or thirties with acute COVID-19. The CDR3 protein is CATRSNGGGPDTQYF. The DNA of the CDR3 is TGTGCCACCAGATCCAACGGGGGGGGTCCAGATACGCAGTATTTT.